Below are 29 T cell receptor beta chains sequenced from a single sample in a study of post-analysis software for immune sequencing data. Carried by the TCR beta cDNA libraries were unique molecular identifiers. TCRdb re-called the PCR reads through MiXCR, storing one row per CDR3 protein. Of roughly 870,000 distinct CDR3 sequences in the sample, roughly 58% were seen once. Overall study results and limits: TRBV5-6, TRBV5-1 and TRBV20-1 belonged to a set of about five TRBV segments that were more frequent in patients than controls.

The antigens for these receptors are not known. Sample: blood. Source of these receptors: a girl aged 5-17 years with multiple sclerosis.

This clonotype was recorded a few times. This chain connects TRBV20-1 to TRBJ1-2; no clear D. Trimming took 4 bases from V and 3 from J, leaving 18 bases between them. The CDR3 spans 15 residues. The germline CDR1 and CDR2 sequences are DFQATT and SNEGSKA (reference sequence). The CDR3 bases are TGCAGTGCTAAGATCCAGACCCCCTGGGACTATGGCTACACCTTC. Its translation: CSAKIQTPWDYGYTF.

The chain is built from TRBV12-3 or TRBV12-4 and TRBJ2-7; D unclear. The J call could be wrong; TRBJ2-5 is a better fit for the DNA end. The CDR3 has 14 residues. In nucleotides, the CDR3 is TGTGCCAGCAGTTTCGATAAAGGGCCAGAGACCCAGTACTTC. Translation: CASSFDKGPETQYF.

The chain links TRBV7-2 to TRBJ2-1; 12 bases fit TRBD2. CDR3 length equals 15 residues. The V gene's germline CDR1 is SGHTA and CDR2 FQGNSA. V dropped 4 bases and J dropped 9; count of bases not matched to a gene: 7. This CDR3 is CASSYRLAGEGEQFF. The CDR3 DNA reads TGTGCCAGCAGCTATCGACTAGCGGGAGAGGGTGAGCAGTTCTTC.

This clonotype occurred a few times. V and J are TRBV20-1 and TRBJ2-1; D uncertain. Per germline, CDR1 DFQATT and CDR2 SNEGSKA (reference sequence). CDR3 length equals 14 residues. With 3 bases removed from V and 0 bases from J, the gap between germline ends came to 9 bases. CDR3 amino acids: CSASKGSSYNEQFF. The CDR3 DNA is TGCAGTGCTAGCAAGGGCAGCTCCTACAATGAGCAGTTCTTC.

This clonotype was counted between two and nine times. The chain employs TRBV4-2 and TRBJ2-4; D possibly corresponds to TRBD1 (6 bases). CDR1 and CDR2 from the germline V gene are LGHNA and YNFKEQ. CDR3 length: 18 amino acids. V was cut by 4 bases and J by 0 bases, with 19 bases left in between. The CDR3 DNA reads TGTGCCAGCAGCCTCGCTGTCACAGGGAAACTAGCCAAAAACATTCAGTACTTC. Residues: CASSLAVTGKLAKNIQYF.

This clonotype was observed a few times. The DNA for the CDR3 is TGCAGTGCTACAGATTCTGTCATGCGGGAGGGGCCCACGAAATCCTACGAGCAGTACTTC. Protein: CSATDSVMREGPTKSYEQYF. This chain uses TRBV20-1 with TRBJ2-7; 9 bases align to TRBD2. This CDR3 region has 20 residues. Losses at the gene ends were 4 bases for V and 1 base for J; bases not matched to a gene: 23. CDR1 DFQATT and CDR2 SNEGSKA come from the germline V gene (reference sequence).

This clonotype was seen a handful of times. V is TRBV12-3 or TRBV12-4 and J is TRBJ2-7; D gene unclear. The CDR3 length is 14 residues. V was pared by 5 bases and J by 2 bases, with 13 bases between. CDR3 nucleotides: TGTGCCAGCAGTCTCCGGCAGGCTACCTACGAGCAGTACTTC. This gives the protein CASSLRQATYEQYF.

The CDR3 bases are TGTGCCATCGAGCCAGGCAATCAGCCCCAGCATTTT. Translation gives CAIEPGNQPQHF. The rearrangement links TRBV10-3 to TRBJ1-5; D is unclear. Germline CDR1 and CDR2: ENHRY and SYGVKD. Trimming cost V 8 bases and J 2 bases, with 7 bases left between them. The CDR3 consists of 12 residues.

The chain carries TRBV4-1 and TRBJ2-7, with 8 bases aligning to TRBD1. Germline V gene sequence: CDR1 MGHRA, CDR2 YSYEKL. V lost 4 bases, J lost 0 bases, and 8 bases stayed unmatched. The CDR3 extends over 16 amino acids. In nucleotides, the CDR3 is TGCGCCAGCAGCCCAGGACCCAGGGGGCTCTCCTACGAGCAGTACTTC. It yields the protein CASSPGPRGLSYEQYF.

The genes are TRBV6-4 and TRBJ2-1, with 9 positions matching TRBD2. Germline-derived CDR1 and CDR2 are MRHNA and SNTAGT. Unmatched junction bases numbered 5, after V lost 4 bases and J lost 7 bases. This CDR3 is built from 14 residues. The CDR3 spells CASSVAGGRNEQFF. CDR3 DNA: TGTGCCAGCAGTGTGGCGGGAGGGAGGAATGAGCAGTTCTTC.

This clonotype was detected a few times. CDR3 in amino acids: CASSAGLKTSYEQYF. CDR3 nucleotides: TGTGCCAGCAGCGCGGGACTGAAAACCTCCTACGAGCAGTACTTC. The V gene is TRBV6-6, the J gene TRBJ2-7; possibly TRBD2 for D (6 bases). Germline V gene lookup returns CDR1 MNHNY and CDR2 SVGAGI (reference sequence). The CDR3 loop spans 15 amino acids. V lost 6 bases and J 0 bases, leaving 15 bases between the germline ends.

This clonotype was found a few times. J is TRBJ1-2 and V is TRBV6-2 or TRBV6-3; possible D gene TRBD1, 6 bases. The germline V and J ends were trimmed by 7 bases and 0 bases, with 15 bases remaining between them. The CDR3 consists of 15 residues. The germline V gene has CDR1 MNHEY and CDR2 SVGEGT. The CDR3 DNA reads as TGTGCCAGCACCAGTGGGGCAGGGGCTAACTATGGCTACACCTTC. The encoded protein is CASTSGAGANYGYTF.

This chain joins TRBV10-2 and TRBJ2-1, with TRBD1 as a possible D gene (6 bases). This CDR3 has 16 amino acids. Trimming took off 3 bases at V and 4 bases at J, with 16 bases between the two ends. Germline CDR1 reads WSHSY; CDR2 reads SAAADI. CDR3 nucleotides: TGCGCCAGCAGTGAATTTAGGGGGAAACAATACAATGAGCAGTTCTTC. This translates into CASSEFRGKQYNEQFF.

The chain uses TRBV6-2 or TRBV6-3 and TRBJ2-5, with D hard to call. The J call may be wrong; the DNA end is better matched by TRBJ2-7. This CDR3 is built from 13 residues. Germline assignment: CDR1 MNHEY and CDR2 SVGEGT. Here the CDR3 reads CASSYIRTDEQYF. In DNA, the CDR3 is TGTGCCAGCAGTTACATCAGAACCGACGAGCAGTACTTC.

This clonotype appeared a few times. The gene calls are TRBV29-1 and TRBJ1-1; D perhaps matches TRBD1 (5 bases). CDR1 SQVTM and CDR2 ANQGSEA come from the germline V gene. Trimming shortened V by 4 bases and J by 1 base, and 13 bases separated the two germline ends. The length of the CDR3 is 14 residues. CDR3 loop: CSVVMSGRNTEAFF. DNA of the CDR3: TGCAGCGTTGTAATGTCAGGGAGGAACACTGAAGCTTTCTTT.

The chain has TRBV27 and TRBJ1-2; D is unclear. CDR1 is MNHEY and CDR2 is SMNVEV in the germline V gene (reference sequence). The V end lost 5 bases, the J end lost 4 bases, and 17 bases lay between the germline ends. The CDR3 totals 15 residues. Here the CDR3 reads CASSLNPAAFYGYTF. DNA of the CDR3: TGTGCCAGCAGTCTTAATCCCGCGGCCTTCTATGGCTACACCTTC.

This clonotype was recorded only once. The chain recombines TRBV5-1 with TRBJ2-3; 11 nucleotides agree with TRBD2. CDR3 size: 17 residues. Germline V gene sequence: CDR1 SGHRS, CDR2 YFSETQ. J lost 1 base, V lost 4 bases, and 8 bases had no gene match. The CDR3 here is CASSPRGLAEGTDTQYF. As DNA, the CDR3 is TGCGCCAGCAGCCCGCGGGGACTAGCGGAGGGCACAGATACGCAGTATTTT.

The genes are TRBV4-2 and TRBJ2-3; perhaps TRBD1 as D (6 bases). V lost 0 bases, J lost 2 bases, and 15 bases lay in between. Germline lookup yields CDR1 LGHNA and CDR2 YNFKEQ. The CDR3 covers 17 residues. The CDR3 loop is CASSQEKGQGHTDTQYF. The CDR3 coding sequence is TGTGCCAGCAGCCAAGAGAAGGGGCAGGGACACACAGATACGCAGTATTTT.

This chain joins TRBV10-3 and TRBJ1-2, with TRBD1 matching over 7 bases. CDR1 is ENHRY, CDR2 SYGVKD, per germline. V dropped 5 bases and J dropped 3; count of bases not matched to a gene: 3. The CDR3 spans 13 residues. The CDR3 region is CAISRQGDYGYTF. CDR3 coding DNA: TGTGCCATCAGTAGGCAGGGGGACTATGGCTACACCTTC.

This chain links TRBV7-8 with TRBJ2-4; 9 bases fit TRBD1. The length of the CDR3 is 17 residues. The germline CDR1 and CDR2 sequences are SGHVS and FQNEAQ. V gave up 1 base and J gave up 0 bases; unmatched junction bases: 4. The DNA for the CDR3 is TGTGCCAGCAGCTTAGTTACGGGACAGGGAGCCAAAAACATTCAGTACTTC. Translated: CASSLVTGQGAKNIQYF.

This clonotype turned up a few times. The chain joins TRBV29-1 to TRBJ2-1, with D perhaps TRBD1 (7 bases). The ends were cut back, 6 bases at V and 4 bases at J, with 13 bases in the middle. Looked up from germline, CDR1 is SQVTM and CDR2 is ANQGSEA. The CDR3 is 13 residues long. For the CDR3, the DNA is TGCAGCGTGGGAGGACAGGCGTACAATGAGCAGTTCTTC. Translated, it gives CSVGGQAYNEQFF.

On this clonotype: One junction end does not reproduce the germline sequence, and a read error may be involved. V usage is TRBV25-1 and J usage is TRBJ1-5; D call uncertain. The CDR3 runs to 13 residues. The germline CDR1 and CDR2 sequences are MGHDK and SYGVNS. The CDR3: CASSENSNQPQQF. The CDR3 DNA reads as TGTGCCAGCAGTGAGAATAGCAATCAGCCCCAGCAGTTT.

The sample holds a few counts of this clonotype. V gene TRBV7-3 combines with J gene TRBJ2-3; 8 nucleotides line up with TRBD2. J was trimmed by 3 bases and V by 1 base; bases with no gene match: 3. Germline V gene data show CDR1 as SGHTA and CDR2 as FQGTGA. The CDR3 consists of 15 residues. In DNA, the CDR3 is TGTGCCAGCAGCTTAAACGGGGGGGTGACAGATACGCAGTATTTT. Its translation: CASSLNGGVTDTQYF.

In regard to this clonotype: At one boundary the junction diverges from the germline segment, which might be a read error. The rearrangement joins TRBV13 to TRBJ2-6, with D possibly matching TRBD1 (6 bases). Germline CDR1 is PRHDT and CDR2 is FYEKMQ (reference sequence). This CDR3 spans 17 amino acids. CDR3 region: CASSPLTRGSGPNVLTF. For the CDR3, the DNA is TGTGCCAGCAGCCCCTTGACAAGGGGGTCTGGGCCCAACGTCCTGACTTTC.

This clonotype was observed many times. This sequence joins TRBV4-1 and TRBJ2-6; TRBD2 agrees at 12 bases. Germline CDR1 and CDR2: MGHRA and YSYEKL. V was pared by 3 bases and J by 3 bases, with 0 bases of the junction left unmatched. CDR3 size: 16 residues. The chain's CDR3 is CASSQTSGSGANVLTF. The CDR3 DNA reads TGCGCCAGCAGCCAGACTAGCGGGAGTGGGGCCAACGTCCTGACTTTC.

The V and J genes are TRBV27 and TRBJ1-4; no firm D call. V lost 3 bases to trimming and J lost 6 bases, with 11 bases between them. This CDR3 spans 14 amino acids. The V gene's germline CDR1 is MNHEY and CDR2 SMNVEV (reference sequence). CDR3 protein: CASSFRAPDEKLFF. The CDR3 DNA sequence: TGTGCCAGCAGTTTCCGGGCCCCTGATGAAAAACTGTTTTTT.

This chain connects TRBV6-2 or TRBV6-3 to TRBJ2-1; no clear D. This CDR3 spans 15 amino acids. V was trimmed by 0 bases and J by 3 bases, leaving 9 bases between them. In germline, CDR1 is MNHEY, CDR2 SVGEGT. The CDR3 nucleotides read TGTGCCAGCAGTTACTCGCTGGGGAACTACAATGAGCAGTTCTTC. Its protein product is CASSYSLGNYNEQFF.

The rearrangement uses TRBV10-2 and TRBJ2-4, with D possibly TRBD2 on 7 matching bases. The J call could be wrong; TRBJ2-7 is a better fit for the DNA end. The CDR3 contains 13 residues. Germline values: CDR1 WSHSY, CDR2 SAAADI. The CDR3 nucleotides read TGCGCCAGCAGTGAGTCAGGGGGGGCCGAGCAGTACTTC. This encodes CASSESGGAEQYF.

The chain couples TRBV20-1 to TRBJ2-7; 7 positions agree with TRBD2. Germline V CDR1 and CDR2: DFQATT, SNEGSKA (reference sequence). The CDR3 is 13 amino acids. With 2 bases clipped from V and 4 bases from J, the junction kept 5 bases outside the gene matches. The CDR3 sequence: CSARLAEAYEQYF. As DNA, the CDR3 is TGCAGTGCTAGACTAGCGGAGGCGTACGAGCAGTACTTC.